The 11 T cell receptor beta chains below all came from one sample that was sequenced in a study of CD8 T cells in ankylosing spondylitis. TCRdb reprocessed the 5' RACE reads via MiXCR and lists one record per CDR3 protein. Of under 300,000 distinct CDR3 sequences in the sample, about 10% were seen once. The sample comprised blood, either unsorted or a sorted T cell fraction (not recorded which). The receptors were gathered from a male donor with ankylosing spondylitis or in good health (not recorded which).

This clonotype was observed a few times. The J gene is TRBJ1-1, the V gene TRBV5-1, with 9 bases lining up with TRBD1. The CDR3 runs to 16 residues. CDR1 is SGHRS and CDR2 is YFSETQ in the germline V gene. The J segment lost 6 bases and the V segment lost 3 bases, leaving 12 bases of the junction unmatched. The DNA for the CDR3 is TGCGCCAGCAGCTCAGGACAGGGGAAGTTTGGGGCTGAAGCTTTCTTT. Translated, it gives CASSSGQGKFGAEAFF.

This clonotype was observed a few times. This chain connects TRBV19 to TRBJ2-1; either TRBD1 or TRBD2 may supply D (5 bases each). The CDR3 spans 16 residues. The germline V gene has CDR1 LNHDA and CDR2 SQIVND (reference sequence). V was pared by 5 bases and J by 4 bases, with 18 bases between. The CDR3 DNA sequence: TGTGCCAGTAGTGTGTATTCCGGGACCACGTACAATGAGCAGTTCTTC. The encoded protein is CASSVYSGTTYNEQFF.

The table lists this clonotype with many counts. V usage is TRBV6-1 and J usage is TRBJ2-2, with TRBD1 identical over 7 bases. Germline trimming cut 5 bases from V and 5 bases from J; bases unmatched to any gene: 5. This CDR3 comprises 14 residues. Germline loops: CDR1 MNHNS, CDR2 SASEGT. The CDR3 here is CASSRRGQTGELFF. DNA of the CDR3: TGTGCCAGCAGTCGACGGGGACAGACCGGGGAGCTGTTTTTT.

The sample holds a few counts of this clonotype. The chain combines TRBV6-1 with TRBJ2-1, with 13 bases fitting TRBD2. V shed 2 bases, J shed 4 bases, and the junction held 14 bases outside the gene matches. The CDR3 extends over 20 amino acids. Germline V gives CDR1 MNHNS, CDR2 SASEGT. The CDR3 loop is CASSERRLAGGVGRYNEQFF. The CDR3 nucleotides read TGTGCCAGCAGTGAACGGCGACTAGCGGGAGGAGTTGGGCGTTACAATGAGCAGTTCTTC.

This clonotype occurred many times. The chain is built from TRBV28 and TRBJ2-1, with 8 bases fitting TRBD2. CDR3 length: 16 residues. With V trimmed by 1 base and J by 9 bases, 11 bases remained unmatched. Germline lookup yields CDR1 MDHEN and CDR2 SYDVKM. The CDR3 sequence is CASSLYELADLAEQFF. In DNA, the CDR3 is TGTGCCAGCAGTTTATATGAACTAGCGGACCTCGCTGAGCAGTTCTTC.

Only a few counts were recorded for this clonotype. The rearrangement uses TRBV27 and TRBJ2-7; TRBD1 agrees at 12 bases. J gave up 5 bases and V 1 base, and 6 bases lay outside the gene matches. This CDR3 contains 16 residues. CDR1 and CDR2 from the germline V gene are MNHEY and SMNVEV (reference sequence). In nucleotides, the CDR3 is TGTGCCAGCAGTTTATTGGGACAGGGGGCGTCACACGAGCAGTACTTC. Translation gives CASSLLGQGASHEQYF.

This chain uses TRBV18 with TRBJ1-1; TRBD1 agrees at 9 bases. The germline V gene encodes CDR1 KGHSH and CDR2 LQKENI. The CDR3 is 14 amino acids. Trimming cost V 4 bases and J 4 bases; bases outside gene matches: 4. This chain's CDR3 is CASSHRQGVTEAFF. CDR3 bases: TGTGCCAGCTCACACCGACAGGGGGTCACTGAAGCTTTCTTT.

This clonotype is a singleton in its sample. The V gene is TRBV29-1, the J gene TRBJ1-1; TRBD1 matches at 8 bases. The germline V gene encodes CDR1 SQVTM and CDR2 ANQGSEA. V gave up 2 bases and J gave up 4 bases; unmatched junction bases: 9. The CDR3 has 15 amino acids. The CDR3: CSVEQGAEDGTEAFF. CDR3 sequence (DNA): TGCAGCGTTGAACAGGGGGCGGAGGATGGCACTGAAGCTTTCTTT.

The V call is TRBV9, the J call TRBJ2-5; no clear D gene. V was trimmed by 10 bases and J by 0 bases, leaving 13 bases between them. The CDR3 is 13 amino acids. Germline V gives CDR1 SGDLS, CDR2 YYNGEE. The CDR3 here is CALNDRYQETQYF. DNA for the CDR3: TGTGCCTTAAATGACCGGTACCAAGAGACCCAGTACTTC.

This clonotype has at least ten counts. This rearrangement joins TRBV12-5 to TRBJ2-1, with D possibly matching TRBD2 (5 bases). CDR3 length: 14 residues. CDR1 is LGHNT and CDR2 is FRNRAP in the germline V gene. V was clipped by 3 bases and J by 4 bases, with 10 bases between them. The CDR3 spells CASGLEGTYNEQFF. The CDR3 DNA sequence: TGTGCTAGTGGTTTAGAGGGAACATACAATGAGCAGTTCTTC. Full variable domain (remainder filled in from reference TRBV12-5 and TRBJ2-1): DARVTQTPRHKVTEMGQEVTMRCQPILGHNTVFWYRQTMMQGLELLAYFRNRAPLDDSGMPKDRFSAEMPDATLATLKIQPSEPRDSAVYFCASGLEGTYNEQFFGPGTRLTVL.

This clonotype was detected ten times or more. This chain joins TRBV11-2 and TRBJ2-1; D gene unclear. CDR1 SGHAT and CDR2 FQNNGV come from the germline V gene. Deletions cut 1 base from V and 12 bases from J, with 10 bases between. The CDR3 length is 12 residues. The CDR3 bases are TGTGCCAGCAGCTTAGCGCGAAAGGGGCAGTTCTTC. Translating gives CASSLARKGQFF.